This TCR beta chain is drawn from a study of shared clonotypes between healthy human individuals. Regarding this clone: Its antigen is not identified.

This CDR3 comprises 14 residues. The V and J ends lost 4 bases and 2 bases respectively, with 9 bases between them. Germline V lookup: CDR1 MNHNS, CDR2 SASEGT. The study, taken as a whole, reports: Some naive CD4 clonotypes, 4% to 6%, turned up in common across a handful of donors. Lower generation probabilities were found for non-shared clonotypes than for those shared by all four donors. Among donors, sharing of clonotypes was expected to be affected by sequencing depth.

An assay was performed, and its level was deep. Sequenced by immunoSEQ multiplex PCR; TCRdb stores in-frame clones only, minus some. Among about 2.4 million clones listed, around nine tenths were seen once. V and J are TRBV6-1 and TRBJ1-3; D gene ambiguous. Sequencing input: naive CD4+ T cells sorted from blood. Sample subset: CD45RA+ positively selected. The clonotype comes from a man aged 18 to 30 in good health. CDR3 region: CASSVDQTGNTIYF. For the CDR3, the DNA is TGTGCCAGCAGTGTCGACCAAACTGGAAACACCATATATTTT.